The 11 T cell receptor beta chains given below trace back to one sample, sequenced in a study of T cells in Graves' hyperthyroidism and ophthalmopathy. TCR beta CDR3 sequences were amplified from RNA transcripts. RT-PCR in the first round (using the HTBI primer set) targeted the TCR CDR3. TCRdb used MiXCR to reprocess the multiplex PCR reads, holding one entry per CDR3 protein. The table shows roughly 380,000 distinct CDR3 sequences, with approximately 15% occurring only once. Sequencing was performed on blood. The receptor source for this set is a young woman with Graves' hyperthyroidism.

This rearrangement joins TRBV9 to TRBJ1-1, with D possibly TRBD1 on 5 matching bases. V was cut by 0 bases and J by 7 bases, with 13 bases left in between. This CDR3 contains 14 residues. In germline, CDR1 is SGDLS, CDR2 YYNGEE. The CDR3 coding sequence is TGTGCCAGCAGCGTAGTTGGGGGAGGAGGTGAAGCTTTCTTT. It specifies CASSVVGGGGEAFF.

This rearrangement joins TRBV28 to TRBJ2-7; no clear D. The CDR3 totals 12 residues. V was pared by 7 bases and J by 6 bases, with 13 bases between. Germline values: CDR1 MDHEN, CDR2 SYDVKM. Written as DNA, the CDR3 is TGTGCCAGCACCTTCACATCTGGCGAGCAGTACTTC. This sequence encodes CASTFTSGEQYF. Variable domain in full (rest from reference TRBV28 and TRBJ2-7): DVKVTQSSRYLVKRTGEKVFLECVQDMDHENMFWYRQDPGLGLRLIYFSYDVKMKEKGDIPEGYSVSREKKERFSLILESASTNQTSMYLCASTFTSGEQYFGPGTRLTVT.

This clonotype came up a few times. A junction end diverges from the germline sequence, so it may reflect a read error. The chain links TRBV15 to TRBJ1-1; no firm D call. This CDR3 region has 13 residues. The germline gives CDR1 LNHNV, CDR2 YYDKDF (reference sequence). The CDR3 DNA reads TGTGCCACCAGCAGAGAGAGAAACACTGGAGCTTTCTTT. Translated: CATSRERNTGAFF.

The chain uses TRBV9 and TRBJ1-4; 10 bases are a match to TRBD1. Germline assignment: CDR1 SGDLS and CDR2 YYNGEE. This CDR3 comprises 15 residues. Trimming removed 7 bases from V and 6 bases from J; junction bases left unmatched: 9. As DNA, the CDR3 is TGTGCCAGCGCCCTGGGGGGACAGGGGTATGAAAAACTGTTTTTT. It encodes CASALGGQGYEKLFF.

At least ten counts were recorded for this clonotype. This rearrangement joins TRBV10-1 to TRBJ2-1, with 11 bases fitting TRBD2. The germline V gene encodes CDR1 WNHNN and CDR2 SYGVQD (reference sequence). V was clipped by 2 bases and J by 4 bases; unmatched bases: 4. The CDR3 has 16 residues. The CDR3 DNA reads TGCGCCAGCAGTGAGACTAGCGGGAGAGGATACAATGAGCAGTTCTTC. Translated: CASSETSGRGYNEQFF.

This clonotype appeared a few times. CDR3: CASGADNSYEQYF. Here the CDR3 DNA reads TGTGCCAGCGGGGCAGATAACTCCTACGAGCAGTACTTC. The chain is built from TRBV7-9 and TRBJ2-7; D perhaps matches TRBD1 (5 bases). Trimming stripped 8 bases from V and 0 bases from J, with 11 bases between. Germline V lookup: CDR1 SEHNR, CDR2 FQNEAQ (reference sequence). The CDR3 totals 13 residues.

This clonotype was picked up many times. J is TRBJ2-2 and V is TRBV7-8; TRBD2 agrees at 10 bases. V was clipped by 2 bases and J by 5 bases; unmatched bases: 5. The germline gives CDR1 SGHVS, CDR2 FQNEAQ. The CDR3 has 16 residues. This CDR3 reads CASSLIPSGSTGELFF. CDR3 DNA sequence: TGTGCCAGCAGCTTAATTCCTAGCGGGAGTACCGGGGAGCTGTTTTTT.

This clonotype was observed at least ten times. The gene calls are TRBV3-1 and TRBJ2-2, with 7 positions matching TRBD2. Trimming took 4 bases from V and 5 from J; bases not matched to a gene: 7. The CDR3 extends over 15 amino acids. Germline V lookup: CDR1 LGHDT, CDR2 YNNKEL (reference sequence). CDR3 sequence reads: CASSRGGSRTGELFF. CDR3 DNA sequence: TGTGCCAGCAGCCGCGGCGGGAGTCGGACCGGGGAGCTGTTTTTT.

This rearrangement joins TRBV5-1 to TRBJ2-5; D may be TRBD1 (5 bases). CDR3 length: 14 residues. Germline CDR1 and CDR2: SGHRS and YFSETQ. V lost 4 bases and J lost 2, with 12 bases in between. The CDR3: CASSPDSKQETQYF. In DNA, the CDR3 is TGCGCCAGCAGCCCAGACAGTAAACAAGAGACCCAGTACTTC.

In this sample, this clonotype turned up many times. This chain links TRBV7-9 with TRBJ2-1; perhaps TRBD1 as D (5 bases). The length of the CDR3 is 18 residues. The germline gives CDR1 SEHNR, CDR2 FQNEAQ (reference sequence). Trimming pared 3 bases from V and 8 bases from J, leaving 26 bases between. This CDR3 reads CASSFRRDVQGSADEQFF. In DNA form, the CDR3 reads TGTGCCAGCAGCTTTAGACGCGACGTTCAGGGTTCGGCGGATGAGCAGTTCTTC.

This clonotype was observed many times. V is TRBV9 and J is TRBJ2-5; D is unclear. The germline V gene encodes CDR1 SGDLS and CDR2 YYNGEE. The CDR3 is 10 residues long. Trimming pared 3 bases from V and 3 bases from J, leaving 0 bases between. CDR3 amino acids: CASSEETQYF. The DNA of the CDR3 is TGTGCCAGCAGCGAAGAGACCCAGTACTTC. Using reference TRBV9 and TRBJ2-5 for the parts outside the CDR3, the full variable domain is DSGVTQTPKHLITATGQRVTLRCSPRSGDLSVYWYQQSLDQGLQFLIQYYNGEERAKGNILERFSAQQFPDLHSELNLSSLELGDSALYFCASSEETQYFGPGTRLLVL.